This T cell receptor (beta chain) comes out of a study of blood T cell repertoires in COVID-19. Study as a whole: Acute-phase and convalescent COVID-19 samples originated in the United States, Italy and Spain. Nucleic acid was either cDNA or gDNA, and it came from T cells, B-cell-depleted T cells, or PBMCs.

V lost 6 bases, J lost 2 bases, and 10 bases lay in between. CDR3 length equals 13 residues. The germline gives CDR1 MNHEY, CDR2 SMNVEV (reference sequence). In the study's own analysis: Researchers report that nucleated cell counts were estimated from reference gene primer amplification. This table comes from immunoSEQ multiplex PCR, and its TCRdb copy is limited to in-frame clones, with some not included. That table supplies the V and J calls and clone size; D and trimming were determined from the DNA. Of about 280,000 clones in the sample, approximately 90% are singletons; the top ten hold approximately 4.2%.

The V call is TRBV27, the J call TRBJ1-2; possible D gene TRBD1, 6 bases. The sequence was collected from a man in his forties with acute or convalescent COVID-19. Sample: peripheral blood. This CDR3 is CASRRTANYGYTF. CDR3 DNA: TGTGCCAGCAGACGGACAGCGAACTATGGCTACACCTTC.